The clone carrying this T cell receptor (beta chain) was counted between two and nine times. The data were taken from a study of blood T cells in healthy people across ages. Peripheral blood samples of roughly 9.8 milliliters were drawn from each donor. Total RNA extraction produced at least 5.5 micrograms (per sample) for the study. With a J-beta primer mix and a sample-barcoded 5' primer, a second PCR ran about 7 to 12 cycles. A template-switch adaptor containing 12 random nucleotides labeled each cDNA molecule. Using its own MiXCR run on the 5' RACE reads, TCRdb lists one record per CDR3 protein. Seen here are some 1.4 million distinct CDR3 sequences, 35% to 45% observed once, and the top ten hold 7% to 9%. The CDR3 has 16 residues. Germline V gene sequence: CDR1 MGHRA, CDR2 YSYEKL. Trimming left V 3 bases short and J 4 bases short, with 18 bases between.

V usage is TRBV4-1 and J usage is TRBJ1-2, with TRBD1 as a possible D gene (5 bases). This clonotype was sampled from a woman aged 18-29 years in good health. The specimen was blood. CDR3 bases: TGCGCCAGCAGCCACCAGACGGTGGGGGTAGTCTATGGCTACACCTTC. Translation gives CASSHQTVGVVYGYTF.